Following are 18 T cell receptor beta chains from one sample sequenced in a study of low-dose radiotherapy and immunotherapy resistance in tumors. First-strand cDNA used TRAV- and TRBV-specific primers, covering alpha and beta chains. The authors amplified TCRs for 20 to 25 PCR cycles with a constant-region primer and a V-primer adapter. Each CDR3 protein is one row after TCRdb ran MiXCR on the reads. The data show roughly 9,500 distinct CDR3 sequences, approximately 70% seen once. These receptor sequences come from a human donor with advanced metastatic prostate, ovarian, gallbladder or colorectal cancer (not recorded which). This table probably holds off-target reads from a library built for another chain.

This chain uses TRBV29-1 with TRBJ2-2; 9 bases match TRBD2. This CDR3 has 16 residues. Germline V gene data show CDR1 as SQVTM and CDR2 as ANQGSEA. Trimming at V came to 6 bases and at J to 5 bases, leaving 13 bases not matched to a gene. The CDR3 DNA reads TGCAGCGTGGGTTCAGAGAGCGGGAGGTGGACCGGGGAGCTGTTTTTT. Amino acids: CSVGSESGRWTGELFF.

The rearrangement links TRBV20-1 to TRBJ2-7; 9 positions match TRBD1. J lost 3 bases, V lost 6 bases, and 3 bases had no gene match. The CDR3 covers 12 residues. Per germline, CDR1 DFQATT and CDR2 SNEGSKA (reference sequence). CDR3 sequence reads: CSAQDRGYEQYF. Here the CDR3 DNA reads TGCAGTGCCCAGGACAGGGGCTACGAGCAGTACTTC.

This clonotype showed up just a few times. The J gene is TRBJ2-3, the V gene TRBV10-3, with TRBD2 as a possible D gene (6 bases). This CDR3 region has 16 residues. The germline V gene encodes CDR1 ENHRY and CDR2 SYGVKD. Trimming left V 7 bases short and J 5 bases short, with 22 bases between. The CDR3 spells CAIKPDPPGDIDTQYF. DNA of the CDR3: TGTGCCATCAAGCCCGACCCCCCGGGAGACATAGATACGCAGTATTTT.

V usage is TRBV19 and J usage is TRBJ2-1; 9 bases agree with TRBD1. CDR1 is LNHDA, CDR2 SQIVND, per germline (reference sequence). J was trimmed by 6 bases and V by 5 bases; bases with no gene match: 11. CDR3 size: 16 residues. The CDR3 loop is CASSPTSGQGFNEQFF. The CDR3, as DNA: TGTGCCAGTAGTCCGACGTCGGGACAGGGATTCAATGAGCAGTTCTTC.

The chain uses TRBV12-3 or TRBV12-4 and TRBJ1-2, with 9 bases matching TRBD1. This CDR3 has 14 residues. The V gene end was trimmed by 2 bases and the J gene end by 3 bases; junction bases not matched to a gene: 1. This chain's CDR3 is CASSLRTGDYGYTF. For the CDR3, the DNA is TGTGCCAGCAGTTTAAGGACAGGGGACTATGGCTACACCTTC.

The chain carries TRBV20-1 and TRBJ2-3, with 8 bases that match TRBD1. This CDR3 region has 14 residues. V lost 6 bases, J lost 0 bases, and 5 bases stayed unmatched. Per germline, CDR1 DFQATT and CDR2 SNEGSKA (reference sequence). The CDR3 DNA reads TGCAGTGCCCAGGGGGCGCTTAGCACAGATACGCAGTATTTT. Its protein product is CSAQGALSTDTQYF.

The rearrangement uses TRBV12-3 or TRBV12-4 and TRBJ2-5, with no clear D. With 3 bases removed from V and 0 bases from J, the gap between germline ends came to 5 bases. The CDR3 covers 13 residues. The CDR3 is CASSFGHQETQYF. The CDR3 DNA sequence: TGTGCCAGCAGTTTCGGCCACCAAGAGACCCAGTACTTC.

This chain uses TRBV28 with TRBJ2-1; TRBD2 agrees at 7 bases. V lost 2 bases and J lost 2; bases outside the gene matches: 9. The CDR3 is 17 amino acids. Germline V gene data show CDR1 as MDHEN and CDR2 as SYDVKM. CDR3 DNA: TGTGCCAGCAGTTTAATACCCGGGCTAGCGGCCTACAATGAGCAGTTCTTC. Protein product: CASSLIPGLAAYNEQFF.

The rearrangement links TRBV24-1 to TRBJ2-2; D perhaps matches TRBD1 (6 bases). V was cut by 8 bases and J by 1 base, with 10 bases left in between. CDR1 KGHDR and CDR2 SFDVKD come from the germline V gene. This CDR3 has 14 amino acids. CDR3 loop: CATKARGNTGELFF. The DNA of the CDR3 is TGTGCCACCAAGGCCAGGGGGAACACCGGGGAGCTGTTTTTT.

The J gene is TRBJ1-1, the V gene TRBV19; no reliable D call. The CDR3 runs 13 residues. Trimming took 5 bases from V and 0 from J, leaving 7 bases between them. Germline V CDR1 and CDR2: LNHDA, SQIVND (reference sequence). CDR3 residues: CASSGRLNTEAFF. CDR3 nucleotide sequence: TGTGCCAGTAGTGGAAGGCTGAACACTGAAGCTTTCTTT.

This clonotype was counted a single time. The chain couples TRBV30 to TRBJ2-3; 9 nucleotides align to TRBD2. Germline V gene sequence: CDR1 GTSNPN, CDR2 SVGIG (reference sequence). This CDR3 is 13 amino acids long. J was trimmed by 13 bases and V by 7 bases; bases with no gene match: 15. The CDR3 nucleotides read TGTGCCTTAGGGACTAGCCGCCCGATAAAGGAGTATTTT. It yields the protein CALGTSRPIKEYF.

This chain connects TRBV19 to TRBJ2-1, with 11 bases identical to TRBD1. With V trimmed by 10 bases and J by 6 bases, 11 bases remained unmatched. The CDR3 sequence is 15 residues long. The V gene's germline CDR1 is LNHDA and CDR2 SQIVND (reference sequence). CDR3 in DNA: TGTGCCACCTCAAGCCGGGACAGGGGGTCCAATGAGCAGTTCTTC. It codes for CATSSRDRGSNEQFF.

The CDR3: CSVPRRSYGYTF. The DNA for the CDR3 is TGCAGCGTTCCCCGACGGTCATATGGCTACACCTTC. The rearrangement joins TRBV29-1 to TRBJ1-2; D not certain. The CDR3 spans 12 residues. Germline CDR1 is SQVTM and CDR2 is ANQGSEA. V lost 5 bases to trimming and J lost 5 bases, with 12 bases between them.

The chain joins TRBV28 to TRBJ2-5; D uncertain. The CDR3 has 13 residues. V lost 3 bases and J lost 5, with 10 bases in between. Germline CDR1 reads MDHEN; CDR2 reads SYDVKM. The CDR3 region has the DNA TGTGCCAGCAGTTTGCTCAAGGAGGAGACCCAGTACTTC. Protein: CASSLLKEETQYF.

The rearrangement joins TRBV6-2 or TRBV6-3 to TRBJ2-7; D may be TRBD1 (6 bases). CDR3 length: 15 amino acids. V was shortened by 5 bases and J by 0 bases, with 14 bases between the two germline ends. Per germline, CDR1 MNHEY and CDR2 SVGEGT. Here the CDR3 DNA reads TGTGCCAGCAGTCTATCTCAGGGGCTCTCCTACGAGCAGTACTTC. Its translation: CASSLSQGLSYEQYF.

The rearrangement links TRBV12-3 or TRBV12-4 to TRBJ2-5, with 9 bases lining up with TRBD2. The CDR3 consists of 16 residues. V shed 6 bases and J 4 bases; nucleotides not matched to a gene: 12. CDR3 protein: CASSPLAGGPPETQYF. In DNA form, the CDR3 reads TGTGCCAGCAGCCCCTTGGCGGGGGGGCCCCCAGAGACCCAGTACTTC.

CDR3 nucleotide sequence: TGTGCCAGCGCACGGAATAGCAATCAGCCCCAGCATTTT. It specifies CASARNSNQPQHF. The chain joins TRBV6-6 to TRBJ1-5; unclear D gene. With 8 bases removed from V and 0 bases from J, the gap between germline ends came to 8 bases. CDR1 and CDR2 from the germline V gene are MNHNY and SVGAGI (reference sequence). The CDR3 loop spans 13 amino acids.

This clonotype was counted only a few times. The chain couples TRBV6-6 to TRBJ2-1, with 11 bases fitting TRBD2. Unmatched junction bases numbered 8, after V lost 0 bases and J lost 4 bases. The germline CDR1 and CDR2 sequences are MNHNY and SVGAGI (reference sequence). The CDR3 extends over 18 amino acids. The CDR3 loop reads CASSYSSGGAGPYNEQFF. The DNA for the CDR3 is TGTGCCAGCAGTTACTCTAGCGGGGGGGCCGGTCCTTACAATGAGCAGTTCTTC.